Listed below are T cell receptor beta chains from one sample, sequenced in a study of CD8+CD57+ T cells in acquired aplastic anemia. Each CDR3 protein gets one entry after TCRdb re-called the reads with MiXCR. The table lists around 170,000 distinct CDR3 sequences, less than 60% of them singletons. Sequencing input: sorted CD4+, CD8+, or CD8+CD57+ T cells (not recorded which) from PBMCs. The receptors derive from a human donor with aplastic anemia. Each CDR3 is given with its conserved first and last residue. Each record gives: J gene, V gene, clone size, D gene, CDR3 protein, CDR3 DNA. A D gene is named only where the DNA matches it firmly. The size field is filled for only some rows; it gives once, few, many or a size class.

j_call: TRBJ1-3
v_call: TRBV9
clone_size: -
d_call: -
cdr3_aa: CASSVRDDSGNTIYF
cdr3_nt: TGTGCCAGCAGCGTAAGAGACGATTCTGGAAACACCATATATTTT

j_call: TRBJ2-2
v_call: TRBV9
clone_size: many
d_call: -
cdr3_aa: CASSVVPNTGELFF
cdr3_nt: TGTGCCAGCAGCGTAGTACCGAACACCGGGGAGCTGTTTTTT

j_call: TRBJ2-1
v_call: TRBV20-1
clone_size: many
d_call: -
cdr3_aa: CSARHSLVSGEQFF
cdr3_nt: TGCAGTGCTCGTCACTCCCTTGTATCGGGGGAGCAGTTCTTC

j_call: TRBJ2-3
v_call: TRBV14
clone_size: -
d_call: -
cdr3_aa: CASSQRDGPTDTQYF
cdr3_nt: TGTGCCAGCAGCCAACGCGACGGACCCACAGATACGCAGTATTTT

j_call: TRBJ2-5
v_call: TRBV2
clone_size: -
d_call: -
cdr3_aa: CASSLDGRAQYF
cdr3_nt: TGTGCCAGCAGCCTCGACGGTCGGGCCCAGTACTTC

j_call: TRBJ2-7
v_call: TRBV9
clone_size: -
d_call: TRBD1
cdr3_aa: CASSEGTGGYEQYF
cdr3_nt: TGTGCCAGCAGCGAGGGGACAGGGGGCTACGAGCAGTACTTC

j_call: TRBJ1-1
v_call: TRBV27
clone_size: few
d_call: -
cdr3_aa: CASSLYGGQNTEAFF
cdr3_nt: TGTGCCAGCAGTTTATACGGGGGCCAGAACACTGAAGCTTTCTTT

j_call: TRBJ1-2
v_call: TRBV7-2
clone_size: -
d_call: TRBD1
cdr3_aa: CASRFTGAYGYTF
cdr3_nt: TGTGCCAGCAGATTCACAGGGGCCTATGGCTACACCTTC

j_call: TRBJ2-3
v_call: TRBV11-2
clone_size: -
d_call: -
cdr3_aa: CASSLVTQSGDTQYF
cdr3_nt: TGTGCCAGCAGCTTAGTGACTCAAAGCGGGGATACGCAGTATTTT

j_call: TRBJ1-1
v_call: TRBV19
clone_size: many
d_call: TRBD1
cdr3_aa: CASSPTLGQGVPEAFF
cdr3_nt: TGTGCCAGTAGTCCGACACTGGGACAGGGGGTCCCTGAAGCTTTCTTT

j_call: TRBJ1-2
v_call: TRBV5-4
clone_size: -
d_call: -
cdr3_aa: CASSFTRNYGYTF
cdr3_nt: TGTGCCAGCAGCTTCACGCGAAACTATGGCTACACCTTC

j_call: TRBJ1-4
v_call: TRBV30
clone_size: -
d_call: -
cdr3_aa: CAWNGRWDEKLFF
cdr3_nt: TGTGCCTGGAATGGACGCTGGGATGAAAAACTGTTTTTT

j_call: TRBJ1-4
v_call: TRBV7-9
clone_size: many
d_call: -
cdr3_aa: CASSSGTYEEKLFF
cdr3_nt: TGTGCCAGCAGCTCCGGGACATACGAAGAAAAACTGTTTTTT

j_call: TRBJ1-1
v_call: TRBV29-1
clone_size: once
d_call: -
cdr3_aa: CSVDGGYTEAFF
cdr3_nt: TGCAGCGTTGACGGAGGATATACTGAAGCTTTCTTT

j_call: TRBJ2-1
v_call: TRBV6-1
clone_size: many
d_call: -
cdr3_aa: CASRPPTESTSEQFF
cdr3_nt: TGTGCCAGCAGACCTCCGACAGAATCCACTTCTGAGCAGTTCTTC

j_call: TRBJ2-5
v_call: TRBV15
clone_size: -
d_call: TRBD2
cdr3_aa: CATSSSGRAETQYF
cdr3_nt: TGTGCCACCAGCAGTAGCGGGAGAGCAGAGACCCAGTACTTC

j_call: TRBJ1-6
v_call: TRBV19
clone_size: -
d_call: TRBD1
cdr3_aa: CASSIGSGGSSPLHF
cdr3_nt: TGTGCCAGTAGTATAGGGTCAGGGGGTAGCTCACCCCTCCACTTT

j_call: TRBJ2-5
v_call: TRBV6-2/TRBV6-3
clone_size: few
d_call: TRBD2
cdr3_aa: CASSYQPGSGSQETQYF
cdr3_nt: TGTGCCAGCAGTTATCAGCCGGGTAGCGGGAGTCAAGAGACCCAGTACTTC

j_call: TRBJ2-7
v_call: TRBV11-2
clone_size: -
d_call: -
cdr3_aa: CASAAESAYEQYF
cdr3_nt: TGTGCCAGTGCTGCAGAATCCGCCTACGAGCAGTACTTC

j_call: TRBJ1-2
v_call: TRBV20-1
clone_size: many
d_call: -
cdr3_aa: CSASDSNYGYTF
cdr3_nt: TGCAGTGCTTCGGACAGTAACTATGGCTACACCTTC

j_call: TRBJ1-6
v_call: TRBV2
clone_size: -
d_call: -
cdr3_aa: CASSQTAGNSPLHF
cdr3_nt: TGTGCCAGCAGCCAGACAGCAGGCAATTCACCCCTCCACTTT

j_call: TRBJ2-3
v_call: TRBV20-1
clone_size: -
d_call: TRBD2
cdr3_aa: CGARGPAGLADTQYF
cdr3_nt: TGCGGTGCTAGAGGACCAGCGGGACTGGCAGATACGCAGTATTTT

j_call: TRBJ1-2
v_call: TRBV6-1
clone_size: -
d_call: TRBD1
cdr3_aa: CASLQGDGGYGYTF
cdr3_nt: TGTGCCAGCCTCCAGGGGGATGGGGGCTATGGCTACACCTTC

j_call: TRBJ2-5
v_call: TRBV20-1
clone_size: many
d_call: -
cdr3_aa: CSARDTQGGAGETQYF
cdr3_nt: TGCAGTGCTAGAGATACACAGGGTGGGGCAGGGGAGACCCAGTACTTC

j_call: TRBJ2-3
v_call: TRBV9
clone_size: -
d_call: TRBD1
cdr3_aa: CASSQTGSTDTQYF
cdr3_nt: TGTGCCAGCAGTCAGACAGGGAGTACAGATACGCAGTATTTT

j_call: TRBJ2-3
v_call: TRBV24-1
clone_size: -
d_call: TRBD1
cdr3_aa: CATSTRDRGSDTQYF
cdr3_nt: TGTGCCACCAGCACCCGGGACAGGGGCTCAGATACGCAGTATTTT

j_call: TRBJ1-3
v_call: TRBV25-1
clone_size: -
d_call: -
cdr3_aa: CASSQGLRSFSGNTIYF
cdr3_nt: TGCGCCAGCAGCCAAGGGCTTCGGTCCTTCTCTGGAAACACCATATATTTT

j_call: TRBJ2-1
v_call: TRBV7-3
clone_size: many
d_call: -
cdr3_aa: CASSLKGQNEQFF
cdr3_nt: TGTGCCAGCAGCTTAAAGGGCCAGAATGAGCAGTTCTTC

j_call: TRBJ1-6
v_call: TRBV2
clone_size: -
d_call: TRBD1
cdr3_aa: CASRGQGVDSPLHF
cdr3_nt: TGTGCCAGCAGGGGACAGGGGGTGGATTCACCCCTCCACTTT

j_call: TRBJ2-1
v_call: TRBV10-2
clone_size: -
d_call: TRBD2
cdr3_aa: CASSWNPSGSRYNEQFF
cdr3_nt: TGTGCCAGCAGTTGGAACCCTAGCGGGAGTAGGTACAATGAGCAGTTCTTC

j_call: TRBJ1-2
v_call: TRBV24-1
clone_size: -
d_call: -
cdr3_aa: CATSDGEGYTF
cdr3_nt: TGCGCCACCAGTGATGGGGAGGGCTACACCTTC

j_call: TRBJ1-1
v_call: TRBV6-2/TRBV6-3
clone_size: many
d_call: -
cdr3_aa: CASRLRSFEAFF
cdr3_nt: TGTGCCAGCAGGCTTAGGAGCTTCGAAGCTTTCTTT